This entry lists 10 T cell receptor beta chains sequenced from one sample in a study of graft-versus-host responses after intestinal transplantation. These receptors' targets are unknown. Produced via immunoSEQ multiplex PCR; TCRdb's table is partial and in-frame only. Of some 97,000 clones in the sample, more than 75% are singletons; the top ten hold around 0.86%. Sequences were derived from unstimulated CD4+ T cells sorted from spleen or lymph node cells, sampled before transplant. The receptor set was obtained from a human donor who was the organ donor for an intestinal transplant.

The chain is built from TRBV5-1 and TRBJ2-3; 10 bases match TRBD2. Germline loops: CDR1 SGHRS, CDR2 YFSETQ. Trimming cost V 4 bases and J 2 bases; bases outside gene matches: 4. The CDR3 extends over 15 amino acids. The CDR3 here is CASSGGLATTDTQYF. The CDR3 nucleotides are TGCGCCAGCAGCGGGGGACTAGCGACCACAGATACGCAGTATTTT.

The chain links TRBV2 to TRBJ2-5, with 9 bases that match TRBD2. CDR1 and CDR2 from the germline V gene are SNHLY and FYNNEI. V was pared by 7 bases and J by 2 bases, with 11 bases of the junction left unmatched. The CDR3 contains 16 residues. The CDR3 protein is CASTPDWTSAQETQYF. CDR3 coding DNA: TGTGCCAGCACCCCAGACTGGACTAGCGCACAAGAGACCCAGTACTTC.

A note on this clone: Other DNA sequences of this sample code for an identical CDR3. DNA of the CDR3: TGTGCCACTAAGTTTATGGGACAGGGGAACCACGAGCAGTACTTC. Amino acids: CATKFMGQGNHEQYF. The chain recombines TRBV28 with TRBJ2-7, with 10 bases identical to TRBD1. The CDR3 extends over 15 amino acids. The ends lost 10 bases at V and 5 bases at J; junction bases unmatched: 14. CDR1 and CDR2 (germline): MDHEN, SYDVKM.

The chain recombines TRBV28 with TRBJ1-5, with 8 bases identical to TRBD1. Germline loops: CDR1 MDHEN, CDR2 SYDVKM. V trimming: 2 bases; J trimming: 1 base; junction bases outside the gene matches: 7. This CDR3 has 17 residues. The CDR3 protein is CASSLPGGPQSNQPQHF. The CDR3 region has the DNA TGTGCCAGCAGTTTACCAGGGGGCCCCCAAAGCAATCAGCCCCAGCATTTT.

V is TRBV30 and J is TRBJ2-5, with TRBD1 as a possible D gene (6 bases). Matching the DNA end better, TRBJ2-7 makes the J call doubtful. CDR3 length: 12 residues. Germline V gene data show CDR1 as GTSNPN and CDR2 as SVGIG (reference sequence). CDR3 in amino acids: CAWSSTGYEQYF. CDR3 bases: TGTGCCTGGAGTTCGACAGGATACGAGCAGTACTTC.

The V gene is TRBV28, the J gene TRBJ1-2; tentatively, D is TRBD1 (5 bases). The CDR3 has 12 amino acids. With 6 bases removed from V and 8 bases from J, the gap between germline ends came to 13 bases. Germline values: CDR1 MDHEN, CDR2 SYDVKM. DNA for the CDR3: TGTGCCAGCAGGAAGGGGCCGGCGGGCTACACCTTC. Protein product: CASRKGPAGYTF.

This rearrangement joins TRBV6-5 to TRBJ1-3; D call uncertain. CDR3 size: 13 residues. Germline loops: CDR1 MNHEY, CDR2 SVGAGI. V lost 4 bases and J lost 7, with 11 bases in between. In DNA, the CDR3 is TGTGCCAGCAGTTCCACAACCGGGAACACCATATATTTT. Translating gives CASSSTTGNTIYF.

In the case of this clone: Additional DNA sequences in this sample encode the identical CDR3. V and J are TRBV5-1 and TRBJ2-3, with D tentatively TRBD1 (6 bases). Germline CDR1 and CDR2: SGHRS and YFSETQ. Trimming removed 4 bases at V and 1 base at J, with 16 bases between. The CDR3 is made up of 16 amino acids. CDR3 sequence (DNA): TGCGCCAGCAGCCGAACCGCCGACAGGCGCACAGATACGCAGTATTTT. Translating gives CASSRTADRRTDTQYF. Based on the CDR3 plus reference TRBV5-1 and TRBJ2-3, the full variable domain is KAGVTQTPRYLIKTRGQQVTLSCSPISGHRSVSWYQQTPGQGLQFLFEYFSETQRNKGNFPGRFSGRQFSNSRSEMNVSTLELGDSALYLCASSRTADRRTDTQYFGPGTRLTVL.

V gene TRBV4-1 combines with J gene TRBJ1-2, with D possibly matching TRBD1 (6 bases). Trimming removed 4 bases at V and 4 bases at J, with 13 bases between. This CDR3 region has 14 residues. Germline V CDR1 and CDR2: MGHRA, YSYEKL. In DNA, the CDR3 is TGCGCCAGCAGCCTACAGGGTTCAATCTATGGCTACACCTTC. Protein: CASSLQGSIYGYTF.

J is TRBJ1-6 and V is TRBV21-1; the listed D gene, TRBD1, was not tested against the DNA. TRBV21-1 is tagged as a pseudogene. CDR3 length equals 17 residues. In nucleotides, the CDR3 is TGTGCCAGCAGCCGAAGCCGACAGGATTGTTATAATTCACCCCTCCACTTT. It specifies CASSRSRQDCYNSPLHF.